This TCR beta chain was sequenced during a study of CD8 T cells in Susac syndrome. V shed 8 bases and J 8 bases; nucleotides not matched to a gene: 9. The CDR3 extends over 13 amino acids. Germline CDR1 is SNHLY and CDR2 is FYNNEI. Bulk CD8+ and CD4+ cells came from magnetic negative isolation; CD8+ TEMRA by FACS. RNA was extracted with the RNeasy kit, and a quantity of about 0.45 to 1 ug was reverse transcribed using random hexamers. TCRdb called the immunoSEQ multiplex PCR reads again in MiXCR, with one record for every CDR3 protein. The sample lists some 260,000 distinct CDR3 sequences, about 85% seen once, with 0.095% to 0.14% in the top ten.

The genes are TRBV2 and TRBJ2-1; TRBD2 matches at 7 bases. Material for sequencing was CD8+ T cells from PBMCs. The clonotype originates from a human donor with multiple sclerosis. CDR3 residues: CASPRESLYEQFF. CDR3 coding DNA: TGTGCCAGCCCGCGGGAGAGTCTCTATGAGCAGTTCTTC. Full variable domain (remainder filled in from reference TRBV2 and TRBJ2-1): EPEVTQTPSHQVTQMGQEVILRCVPISNHLYFYWYRQILGQKVEFLVSFYNNEISEKSEIFDDQFSVERPDGSNFTLKIRSTKLEDSAMYFCASPRESLYEQFFGPGTRLTVL.